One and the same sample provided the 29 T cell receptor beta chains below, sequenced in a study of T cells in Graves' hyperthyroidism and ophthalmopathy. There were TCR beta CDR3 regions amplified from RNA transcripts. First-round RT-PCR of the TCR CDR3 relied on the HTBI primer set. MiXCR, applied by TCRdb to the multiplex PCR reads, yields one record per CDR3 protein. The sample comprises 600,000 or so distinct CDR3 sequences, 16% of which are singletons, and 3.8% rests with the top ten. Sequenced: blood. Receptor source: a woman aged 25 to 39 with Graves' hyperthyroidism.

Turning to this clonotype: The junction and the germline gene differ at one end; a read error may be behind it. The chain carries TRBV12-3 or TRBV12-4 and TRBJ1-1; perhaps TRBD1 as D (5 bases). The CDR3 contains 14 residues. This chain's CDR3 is CAGSLGLWGSEAFF. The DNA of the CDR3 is TGTGCCGGCAGTCTAGGGTTATGGGGCTCTGAAGCTTTCTTT.

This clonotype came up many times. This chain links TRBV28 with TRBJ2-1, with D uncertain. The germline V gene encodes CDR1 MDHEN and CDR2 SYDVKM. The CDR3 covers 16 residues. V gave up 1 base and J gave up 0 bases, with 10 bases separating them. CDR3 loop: CASSLSPSRSYNEQFF. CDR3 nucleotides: TGTGCCAGCAGTTTATCGCCTTCCCGCTCCTACAATGAGCAGTTCTTC. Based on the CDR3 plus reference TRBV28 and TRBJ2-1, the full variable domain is DVKVTQSSRYLVKRTGEKVFLECVQDMDHENMFWYRQDPGLGLRLIYFSYDVKMKEKGDIPEGYSVSREKKERFSLILESASTNQTSMYLCASSLSPSRSYNEQFFGPGTRLTVL.

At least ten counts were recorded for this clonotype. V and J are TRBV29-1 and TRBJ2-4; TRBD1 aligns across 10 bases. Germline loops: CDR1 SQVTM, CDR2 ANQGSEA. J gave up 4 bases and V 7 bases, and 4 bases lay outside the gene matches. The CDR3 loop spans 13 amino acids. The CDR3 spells CSGLDRGKNIQYF. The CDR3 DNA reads TGCAGCGGTTTGGACAGGGGGAAAAACATTCAGTACTTC. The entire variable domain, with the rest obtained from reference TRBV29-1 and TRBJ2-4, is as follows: SAVISQKPSRDICQRGTSLTIQCQVDSQVTMMFWYRQQPGQSLTLIATANQGSEATYESGFVIDKFPISRPNLTFSTLTVSNMSPEDSSIYLCSGLDRGKNIQYFGAGTRLSVL.

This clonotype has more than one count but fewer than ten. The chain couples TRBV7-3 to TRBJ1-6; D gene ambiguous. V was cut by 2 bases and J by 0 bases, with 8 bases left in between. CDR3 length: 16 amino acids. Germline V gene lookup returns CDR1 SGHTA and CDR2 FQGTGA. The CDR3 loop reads CASSLRERSYNSPLHF. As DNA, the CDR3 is TGTGCCAGCAGCTTACGGGAACGCTCCTATAATTCACCCCTCCACTTT.

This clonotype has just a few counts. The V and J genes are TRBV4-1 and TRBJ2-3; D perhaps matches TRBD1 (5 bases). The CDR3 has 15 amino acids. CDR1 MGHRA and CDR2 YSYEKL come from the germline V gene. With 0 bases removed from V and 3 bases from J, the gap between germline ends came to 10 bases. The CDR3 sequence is CASSQETKGTDTQYF. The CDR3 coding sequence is TGCGCCAGCAGCCAAGAAACGAAGGGGACAGATACGCAGTATTTT.

The CDR3 reads CSARRTDEQFF. CDR3 sequence (DNA): TGCAGTGCTAGACGAACCGATGAGCAGTTCTTC. The V gene is TRBV20-1, the J gene TRBJ2-1; no clear D gene. The CDR3 contains 11 residues. Germline CDR1 DFQATT, CDR2 SNEGSKA (reference sequence). The ends were cut back, 2 bases at V and 8 bases at J, with 7 bases in the middle.

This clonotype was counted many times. The CDR3 DNA reads as TGTGCCAGCAGTTTCGTCTCAGGGGTCCCCAACGTCCTGACTTTC. It is translated as CASSFVSGVPNVLTF. The chain has TRBV28 and TRBJ2-6, with a tentative D call TRBD1 (6 bases). This CDR3 has 15 residues. Germline loops: CDR1 MDHEN, CDR2 SYDVKM. Trimming pared 3 bases from V and 8 bases from J, leaving 14 bases between.

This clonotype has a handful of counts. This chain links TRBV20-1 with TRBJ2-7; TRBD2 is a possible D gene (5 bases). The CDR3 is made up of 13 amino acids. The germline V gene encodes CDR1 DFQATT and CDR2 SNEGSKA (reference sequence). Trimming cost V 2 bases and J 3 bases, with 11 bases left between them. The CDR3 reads CSARSGLVYEQYF. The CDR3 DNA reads TGCAGTGCTAGATCCGGACTCGTCTACGAGCAGTACTTC.

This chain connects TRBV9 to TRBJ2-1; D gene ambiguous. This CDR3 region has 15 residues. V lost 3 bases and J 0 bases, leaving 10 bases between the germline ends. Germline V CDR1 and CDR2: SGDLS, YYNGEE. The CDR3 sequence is CASSGGKSSYNEQFF. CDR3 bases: TGTGCCAGCAGCGGCGGAAAAAGCTCCTACAATGAGCAGTTCTTC.

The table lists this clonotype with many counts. Here the CDR3 reads CASSLGSHYGYTF. CDR3 in DNA: TGTGCCAGCAGCTTAGGCAGTCACTATGGCTACACCTTC. This chain links TRBV11-2 with TRBJ1-2; no firm D call. The CDR3 runs to 13 residues. V gave up 1 base and J gave up 3 bases, with 6 bases separating them. CDR1 SGHAT and CDR2 FQNNGV come from the germline V gene.

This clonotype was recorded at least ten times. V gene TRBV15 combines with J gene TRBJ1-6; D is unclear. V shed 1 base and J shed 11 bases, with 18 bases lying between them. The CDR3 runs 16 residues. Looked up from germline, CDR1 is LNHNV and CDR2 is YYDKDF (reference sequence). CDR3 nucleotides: TGTGCCACCAGCAGAGCGGGAGCCGGCCGTTGGGCACCCCTCCACTTT. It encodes CATSRAGAGRWAPLHF.

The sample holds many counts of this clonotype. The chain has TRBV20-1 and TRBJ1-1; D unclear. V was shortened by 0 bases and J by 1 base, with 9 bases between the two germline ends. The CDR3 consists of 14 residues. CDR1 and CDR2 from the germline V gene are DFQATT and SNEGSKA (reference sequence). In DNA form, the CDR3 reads TGCAGTGCTAGAGAGAGGTGGCGGAACACTGAAGCTTTCTTT. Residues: CSARERWRNTEAFF.

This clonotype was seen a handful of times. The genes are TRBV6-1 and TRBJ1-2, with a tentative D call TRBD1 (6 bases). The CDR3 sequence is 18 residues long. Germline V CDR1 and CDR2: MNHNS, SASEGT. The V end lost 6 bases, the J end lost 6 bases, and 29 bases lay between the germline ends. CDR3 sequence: CASSPNSPLDNRDHGYTF. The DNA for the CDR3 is TGTGCCAGCAGCCCGAATAGCCCCCTGGACAACAGGGACCATGGCTACACCTTC.

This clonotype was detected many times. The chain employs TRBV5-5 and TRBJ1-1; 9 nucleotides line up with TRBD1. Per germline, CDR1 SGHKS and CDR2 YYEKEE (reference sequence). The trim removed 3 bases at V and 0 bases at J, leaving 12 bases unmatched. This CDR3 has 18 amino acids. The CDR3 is CASSSRDRVFTMNTEAFF. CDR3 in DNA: TGTGCCAGCAGCTCGCGGGACAGGGTATTTACAATGAACACTGAAGCTTTCTTT.

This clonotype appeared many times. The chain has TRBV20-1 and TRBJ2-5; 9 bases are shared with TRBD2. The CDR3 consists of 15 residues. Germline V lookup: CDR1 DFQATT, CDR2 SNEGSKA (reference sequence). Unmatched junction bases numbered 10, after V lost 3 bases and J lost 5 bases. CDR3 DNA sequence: TGCAGTGCTAGTGTTAGCGGGAGTGAATGGGAGACCCAGTACTTC. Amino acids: CSASVSGSEWETQYF.

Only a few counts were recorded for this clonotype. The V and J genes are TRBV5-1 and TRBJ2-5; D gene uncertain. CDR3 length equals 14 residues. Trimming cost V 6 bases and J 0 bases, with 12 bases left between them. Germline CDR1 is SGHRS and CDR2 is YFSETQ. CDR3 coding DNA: TGCGCCAGCACTTTCGGGTCCTACCAAGAGACCCAGTACTTC. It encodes CASTFGSYQETQYF.

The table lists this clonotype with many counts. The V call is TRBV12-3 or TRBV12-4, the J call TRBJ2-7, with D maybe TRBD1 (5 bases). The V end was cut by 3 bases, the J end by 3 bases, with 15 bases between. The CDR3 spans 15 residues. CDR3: CASSFGRQGFYEQYF. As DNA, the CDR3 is TGTGCCAGCAGTTTCGGTCGGCAGGGTTTCTACGAGCAGTACTTC.

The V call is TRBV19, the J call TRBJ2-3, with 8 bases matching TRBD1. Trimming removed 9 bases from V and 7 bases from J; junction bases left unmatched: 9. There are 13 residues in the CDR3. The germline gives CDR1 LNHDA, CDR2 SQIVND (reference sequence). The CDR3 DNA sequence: TGTGCCAGCTGCCCCGGACAGGGTTATACGCAGTATTTT. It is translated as CASCPGQGYTQYF.

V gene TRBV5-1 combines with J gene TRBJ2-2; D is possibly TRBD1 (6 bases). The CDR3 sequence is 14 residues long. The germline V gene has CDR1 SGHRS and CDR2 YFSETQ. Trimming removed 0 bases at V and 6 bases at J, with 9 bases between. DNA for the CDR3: TGCGCCAGCAGCTTGGGGCAGGGGCCCGGGGAGCTGTTTTTT. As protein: CASSLGQGPGELFF.

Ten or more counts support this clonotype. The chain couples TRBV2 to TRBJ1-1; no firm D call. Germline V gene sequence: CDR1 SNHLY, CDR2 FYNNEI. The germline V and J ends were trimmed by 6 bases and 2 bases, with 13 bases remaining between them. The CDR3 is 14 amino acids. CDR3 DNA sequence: TGTGCCAGCAGGGGAGACACATTTAACACTGAAGCTTTCTTT. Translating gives CASRGDTFNTEAFF.

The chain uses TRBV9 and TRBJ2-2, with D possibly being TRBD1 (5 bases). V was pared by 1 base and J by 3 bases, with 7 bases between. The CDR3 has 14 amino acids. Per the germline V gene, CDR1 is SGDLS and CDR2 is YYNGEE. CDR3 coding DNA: TGTGCCAGCAGCGTACAAGGGGACACCGGGGAGCTGTTTTTT. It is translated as CASSVQGDTGELFF.

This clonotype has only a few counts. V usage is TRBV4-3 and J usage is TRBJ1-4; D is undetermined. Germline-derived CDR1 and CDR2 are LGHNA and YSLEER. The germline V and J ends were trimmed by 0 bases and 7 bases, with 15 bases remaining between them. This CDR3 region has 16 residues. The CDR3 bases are TGCGCCAGCAGCCAAGAAAACCCAAGCGTTGGTGAAAAACTGTTTTTT. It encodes CASSQENPSVGEKLFF.

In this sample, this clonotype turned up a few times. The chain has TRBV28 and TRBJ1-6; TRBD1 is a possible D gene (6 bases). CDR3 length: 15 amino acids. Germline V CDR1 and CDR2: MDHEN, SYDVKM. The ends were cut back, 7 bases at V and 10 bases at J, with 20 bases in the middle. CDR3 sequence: CASTLSEDSSSPLHF. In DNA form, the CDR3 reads TGTGCCAGCACATTAAGCGAGGACAGTAGCTCACCCCTCCACTTT.

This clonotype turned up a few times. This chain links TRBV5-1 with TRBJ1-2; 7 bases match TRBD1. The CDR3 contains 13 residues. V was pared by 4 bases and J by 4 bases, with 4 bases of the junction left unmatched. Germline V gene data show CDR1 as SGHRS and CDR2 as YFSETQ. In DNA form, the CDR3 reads TGCGCCAGCAGCATGGACAGGCCCTATGGCTACACCTTC. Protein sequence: CASSMDRPYGYTF.

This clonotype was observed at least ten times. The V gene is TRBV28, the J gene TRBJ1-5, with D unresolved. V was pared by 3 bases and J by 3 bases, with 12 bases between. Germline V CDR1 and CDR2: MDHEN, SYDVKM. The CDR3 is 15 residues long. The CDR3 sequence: CASSFSSGNNQPQHF. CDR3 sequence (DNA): TGTGCCAGCAGTTTTTCATCTGGCAACAATCAGCCCCAGCATTTT.

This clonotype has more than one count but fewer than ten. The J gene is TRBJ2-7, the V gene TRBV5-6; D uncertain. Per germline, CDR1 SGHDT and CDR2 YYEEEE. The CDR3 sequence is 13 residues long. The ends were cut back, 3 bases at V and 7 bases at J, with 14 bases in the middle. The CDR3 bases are TGTGCCAGCAGCTCGGGTGGCCGGCGGGAGCAGTACTTC. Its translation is CASSSGGRREQYF.

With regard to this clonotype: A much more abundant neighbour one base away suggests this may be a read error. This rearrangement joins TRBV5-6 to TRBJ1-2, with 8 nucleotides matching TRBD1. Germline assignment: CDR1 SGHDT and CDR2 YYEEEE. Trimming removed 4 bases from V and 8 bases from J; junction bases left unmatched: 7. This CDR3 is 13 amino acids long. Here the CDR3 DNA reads TGTGCCAGCAGCCCCGGACAGGGAAAAGGCTACACCTTC. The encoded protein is CASSPGQGKGYTF.

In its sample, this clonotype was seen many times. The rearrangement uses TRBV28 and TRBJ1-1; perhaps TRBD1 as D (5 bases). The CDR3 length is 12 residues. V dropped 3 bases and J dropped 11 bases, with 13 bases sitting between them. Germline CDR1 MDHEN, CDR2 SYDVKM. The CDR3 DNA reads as TGTGCCAGCAGTTTGAGGGGAACTAAGGCTTTCTTT. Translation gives CASSLRGTKAFF.

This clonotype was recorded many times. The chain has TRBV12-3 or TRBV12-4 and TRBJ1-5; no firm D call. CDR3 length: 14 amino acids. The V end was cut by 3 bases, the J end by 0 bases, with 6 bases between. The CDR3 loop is CASSLGASNQPQHF. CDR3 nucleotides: TGTGCCAGCAGTTTGGGTGCTAGCAATCAGCCCCAGCATTTT.